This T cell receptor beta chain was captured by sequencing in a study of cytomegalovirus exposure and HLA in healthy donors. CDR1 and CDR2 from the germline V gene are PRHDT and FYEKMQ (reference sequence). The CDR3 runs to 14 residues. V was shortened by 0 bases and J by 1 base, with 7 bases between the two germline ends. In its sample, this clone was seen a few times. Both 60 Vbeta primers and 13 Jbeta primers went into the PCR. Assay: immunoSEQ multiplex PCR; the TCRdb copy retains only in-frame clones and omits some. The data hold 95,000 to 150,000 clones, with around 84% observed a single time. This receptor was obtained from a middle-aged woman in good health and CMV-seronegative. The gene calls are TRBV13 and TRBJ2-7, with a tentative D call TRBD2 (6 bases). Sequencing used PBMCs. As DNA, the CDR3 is TGTGCCAGCAGCTTAGGGAGCGGGTCCTACGAGCAGTACTTC. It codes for CASSLGSGSYEQYF. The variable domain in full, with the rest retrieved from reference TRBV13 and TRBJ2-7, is AAGVIQSPRHLIKEKRETATLKCYPIPRHDTVYWYQQGPGQDPQFLISFYEKMQSDKGSIPDRFSAQQFSDYHSELNMSSLELGDSALYFCASSLGSGSYEQYFGPGTRLTVT.